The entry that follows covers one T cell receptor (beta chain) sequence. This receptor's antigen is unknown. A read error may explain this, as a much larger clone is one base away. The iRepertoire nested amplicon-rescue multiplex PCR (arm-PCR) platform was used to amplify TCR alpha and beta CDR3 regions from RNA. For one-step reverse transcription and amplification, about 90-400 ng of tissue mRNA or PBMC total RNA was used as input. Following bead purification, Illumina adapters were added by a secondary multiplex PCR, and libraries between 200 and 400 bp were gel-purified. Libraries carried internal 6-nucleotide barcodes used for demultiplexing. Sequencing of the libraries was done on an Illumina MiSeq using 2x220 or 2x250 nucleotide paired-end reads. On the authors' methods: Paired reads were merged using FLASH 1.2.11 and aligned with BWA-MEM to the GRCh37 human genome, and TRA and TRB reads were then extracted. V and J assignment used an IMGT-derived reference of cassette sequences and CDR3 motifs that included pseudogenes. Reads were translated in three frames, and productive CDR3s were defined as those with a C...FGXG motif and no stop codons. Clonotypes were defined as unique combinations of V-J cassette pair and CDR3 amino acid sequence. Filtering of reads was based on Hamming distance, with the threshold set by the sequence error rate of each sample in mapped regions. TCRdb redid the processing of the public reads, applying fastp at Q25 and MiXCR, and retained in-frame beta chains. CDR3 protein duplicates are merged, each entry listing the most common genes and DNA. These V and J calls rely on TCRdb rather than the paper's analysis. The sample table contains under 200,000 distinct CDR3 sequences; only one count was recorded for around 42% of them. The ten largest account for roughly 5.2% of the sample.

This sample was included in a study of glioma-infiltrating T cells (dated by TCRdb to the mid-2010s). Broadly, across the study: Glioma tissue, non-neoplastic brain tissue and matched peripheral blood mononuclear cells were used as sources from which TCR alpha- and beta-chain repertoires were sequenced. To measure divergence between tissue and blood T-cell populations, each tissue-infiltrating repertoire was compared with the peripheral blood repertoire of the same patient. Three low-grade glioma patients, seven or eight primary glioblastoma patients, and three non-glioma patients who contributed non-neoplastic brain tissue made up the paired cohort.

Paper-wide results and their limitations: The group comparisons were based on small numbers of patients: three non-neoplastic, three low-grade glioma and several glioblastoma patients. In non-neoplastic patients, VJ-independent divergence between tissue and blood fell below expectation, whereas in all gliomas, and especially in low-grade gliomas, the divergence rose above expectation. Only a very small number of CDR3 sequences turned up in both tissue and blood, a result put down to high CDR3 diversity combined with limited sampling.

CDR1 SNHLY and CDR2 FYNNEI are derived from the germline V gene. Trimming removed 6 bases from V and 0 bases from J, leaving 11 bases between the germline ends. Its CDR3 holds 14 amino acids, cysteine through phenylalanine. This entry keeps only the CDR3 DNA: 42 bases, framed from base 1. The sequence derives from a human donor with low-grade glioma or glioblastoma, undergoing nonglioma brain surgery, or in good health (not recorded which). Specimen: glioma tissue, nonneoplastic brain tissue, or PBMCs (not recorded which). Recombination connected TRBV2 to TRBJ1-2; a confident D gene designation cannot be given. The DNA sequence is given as TGTGCCAGCAGATGGAGTCTAACTAACTATGGCTACACCTTC. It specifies CASRWSLTNYGYTF.